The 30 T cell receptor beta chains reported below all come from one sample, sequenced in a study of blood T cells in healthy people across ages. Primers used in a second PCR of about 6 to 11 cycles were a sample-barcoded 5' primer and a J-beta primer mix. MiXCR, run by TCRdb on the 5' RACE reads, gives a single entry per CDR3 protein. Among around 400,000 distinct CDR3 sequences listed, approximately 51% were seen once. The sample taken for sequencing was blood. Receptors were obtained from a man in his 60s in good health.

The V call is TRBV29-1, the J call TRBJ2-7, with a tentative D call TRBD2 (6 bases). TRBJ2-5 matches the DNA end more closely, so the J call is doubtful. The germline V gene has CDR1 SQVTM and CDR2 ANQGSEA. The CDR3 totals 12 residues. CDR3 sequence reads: CSVEEGGKTQYF. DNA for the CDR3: TGCAGCGTTGAAGAGGGGGGTAAGACCCAGTACTTC.

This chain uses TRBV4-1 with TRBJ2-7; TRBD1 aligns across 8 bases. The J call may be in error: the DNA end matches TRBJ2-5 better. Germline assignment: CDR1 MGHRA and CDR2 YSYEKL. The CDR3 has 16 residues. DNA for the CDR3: TGCGCCAGCAGCCAAAACCCATCAGGGGGCTATGAGACCCAGTACTTC. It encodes CASSQNPSGGYETQYF.

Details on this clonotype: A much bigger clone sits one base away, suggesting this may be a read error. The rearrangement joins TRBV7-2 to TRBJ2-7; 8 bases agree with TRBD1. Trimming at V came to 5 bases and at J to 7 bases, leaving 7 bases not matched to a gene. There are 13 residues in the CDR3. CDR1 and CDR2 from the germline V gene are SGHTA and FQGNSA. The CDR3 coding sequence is TGTGCCAGCAGCAAGGACAGGGTGAATGAGCAGTACTTC. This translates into CASSKDRVNEQYF.

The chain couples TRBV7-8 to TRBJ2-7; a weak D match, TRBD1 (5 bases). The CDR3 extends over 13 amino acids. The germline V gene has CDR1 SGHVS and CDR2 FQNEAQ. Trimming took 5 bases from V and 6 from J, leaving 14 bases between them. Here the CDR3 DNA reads TGTGCCAGCAGCCCCATCGTTAGGGGCGAGCAGTACTTC. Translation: CASSPIVRGEQYF.

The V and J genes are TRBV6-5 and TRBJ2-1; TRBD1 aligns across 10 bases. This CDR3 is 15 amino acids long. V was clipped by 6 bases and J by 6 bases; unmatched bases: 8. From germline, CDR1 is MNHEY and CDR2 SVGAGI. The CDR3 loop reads CASRGPRTGGNEQFF. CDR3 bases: TGTGCCAGCAGGGGACCCCGGACAGGGGGCAATGAGCAGTTCTTC.

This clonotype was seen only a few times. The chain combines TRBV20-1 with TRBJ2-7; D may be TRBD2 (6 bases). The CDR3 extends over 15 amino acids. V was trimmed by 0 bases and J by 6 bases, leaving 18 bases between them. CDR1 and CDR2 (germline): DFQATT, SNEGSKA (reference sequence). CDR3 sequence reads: CSARDTIGLPSEQYF. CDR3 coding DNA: TGCAGTGCTAGAGATACCATAGGACTACCTTCCGAGCAGTACTTC.

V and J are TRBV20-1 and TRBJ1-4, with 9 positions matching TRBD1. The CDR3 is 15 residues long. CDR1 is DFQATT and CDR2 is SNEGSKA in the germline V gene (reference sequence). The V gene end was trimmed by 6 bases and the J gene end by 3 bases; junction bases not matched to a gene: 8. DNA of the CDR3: TGCAGTGCCCTGGGACAGGGTGCGGCTAATGAAAAACTGTTTTTT. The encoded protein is CSALGQGAANEKLFF.

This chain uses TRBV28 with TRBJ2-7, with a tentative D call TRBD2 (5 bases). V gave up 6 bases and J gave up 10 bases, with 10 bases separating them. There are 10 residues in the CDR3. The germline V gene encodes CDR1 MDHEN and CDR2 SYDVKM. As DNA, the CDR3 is TGTGCCAGCAGCCGGGGAACCCAGTACTTC. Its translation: CASSRGTQYF.

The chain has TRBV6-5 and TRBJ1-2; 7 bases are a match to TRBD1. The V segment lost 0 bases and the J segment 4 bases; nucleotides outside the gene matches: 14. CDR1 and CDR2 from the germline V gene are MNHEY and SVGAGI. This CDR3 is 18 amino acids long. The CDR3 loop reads CASSYSLGSGQKVYGYTF. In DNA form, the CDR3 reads TGTGCCAGCAGTTACTCTCTGGGATCGGGACAGAAAGTCTATGGCTACACCTTC.

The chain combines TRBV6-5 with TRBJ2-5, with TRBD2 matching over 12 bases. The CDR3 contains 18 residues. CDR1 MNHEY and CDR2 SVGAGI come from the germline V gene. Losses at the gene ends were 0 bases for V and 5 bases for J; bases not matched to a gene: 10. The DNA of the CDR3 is TGTGCCAGCAGTTACTCGATACTAGCGGGGGGCACTGGGGAGACCCAGTACTTC. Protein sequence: CASSYSILAGGTGETQYF.

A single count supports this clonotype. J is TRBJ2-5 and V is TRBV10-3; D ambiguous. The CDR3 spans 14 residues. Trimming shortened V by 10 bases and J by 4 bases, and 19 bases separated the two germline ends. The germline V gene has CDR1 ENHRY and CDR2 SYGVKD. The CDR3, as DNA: TGTGCCAGCAGACCCGGTATCACCAGAGAGACCCAGTACTTC. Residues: CASRPGITRETQYF.

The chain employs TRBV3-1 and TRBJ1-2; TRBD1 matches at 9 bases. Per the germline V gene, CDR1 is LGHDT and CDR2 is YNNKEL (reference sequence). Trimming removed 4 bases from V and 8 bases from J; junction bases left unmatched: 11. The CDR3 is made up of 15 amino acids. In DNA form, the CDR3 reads TGTGCCAGCAGCCGACGACCCGGGACAGGGAGCGGCTACACCTTC. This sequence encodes CASSRRPGTGSGYTF.

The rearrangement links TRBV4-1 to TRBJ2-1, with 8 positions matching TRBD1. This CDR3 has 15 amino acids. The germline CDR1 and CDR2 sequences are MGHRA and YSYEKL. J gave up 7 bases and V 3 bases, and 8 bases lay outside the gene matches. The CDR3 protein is CASSQARQGKNEQFF. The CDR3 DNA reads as TGCGCCAGCAGCCAGGCCAGACAGGGGAAGAATGAGCAGTTCTTC.

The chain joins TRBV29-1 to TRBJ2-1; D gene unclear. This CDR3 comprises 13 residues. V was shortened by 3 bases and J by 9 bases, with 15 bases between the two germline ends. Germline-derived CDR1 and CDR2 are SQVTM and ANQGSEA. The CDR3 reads CSVESSGVGEQFF. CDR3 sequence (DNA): TGCAGCGTTGAGAGTTCTGGGGTCGGTGAGCAGTTCTTC.

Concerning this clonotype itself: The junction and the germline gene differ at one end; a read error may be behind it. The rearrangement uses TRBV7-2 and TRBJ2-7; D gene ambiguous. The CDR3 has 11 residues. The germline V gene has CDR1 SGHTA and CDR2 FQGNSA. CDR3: CAGSFRYEQYF. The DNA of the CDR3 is TGTGCCGGCAGCTTCCGGTATGAGCAGTACTTC.

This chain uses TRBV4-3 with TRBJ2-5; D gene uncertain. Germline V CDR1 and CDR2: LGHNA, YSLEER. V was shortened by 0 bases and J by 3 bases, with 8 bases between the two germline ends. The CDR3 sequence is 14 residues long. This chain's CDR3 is CASSQEVRKETQYF. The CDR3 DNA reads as TGCGCCAGCAGCCAAGAGGTGCGGAAAGAGACCCAGTACTTC.

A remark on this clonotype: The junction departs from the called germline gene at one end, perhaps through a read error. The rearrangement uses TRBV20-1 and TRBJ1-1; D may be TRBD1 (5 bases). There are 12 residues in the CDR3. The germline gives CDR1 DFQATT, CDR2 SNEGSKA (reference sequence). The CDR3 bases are TGCAGTGCCATCAGGGTGAACACTGAAGTTTTCTTT. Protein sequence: CSAIRVNTEVFF.

CDR3 DNA sequence: TGTGCCACCATTAGGACAGGGTGGTCTGGCTACACCTTC. Translated, it gives CATIRTGWSGYTF. The chain combines TRBV28 with TRBJ1-2; 8 nucleotides match TRBD1. Trimming took 10 bases from V and 7 from J; bases not matched to a gene: 11. The CDR3 length is 13 residues. The germline V gene has CDR1 MDHEN and CDR2 SYDVKM.

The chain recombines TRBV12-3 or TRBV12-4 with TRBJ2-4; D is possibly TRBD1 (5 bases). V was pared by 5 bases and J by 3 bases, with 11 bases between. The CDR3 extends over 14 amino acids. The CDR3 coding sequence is TGTGCCAGCAGTCCCCAGGGAAGCAAAAACATTCAGTACTTC. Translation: CASSPQGSKNIQYF.

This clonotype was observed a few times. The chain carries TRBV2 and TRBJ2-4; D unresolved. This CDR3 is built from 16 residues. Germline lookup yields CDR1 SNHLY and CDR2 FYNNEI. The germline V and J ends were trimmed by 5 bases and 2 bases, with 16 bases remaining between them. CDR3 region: CASSSRPRETKNIQYF. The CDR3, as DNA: TGTGCCAGCAGTTCACGGCCGCGCGAGACCAAAAACATTCAGTACTTC.

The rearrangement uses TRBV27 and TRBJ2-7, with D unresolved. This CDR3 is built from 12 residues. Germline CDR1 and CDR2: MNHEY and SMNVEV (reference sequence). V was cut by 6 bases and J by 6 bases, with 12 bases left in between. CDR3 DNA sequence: TGTGCCAGCAGGACCTTCCTGGGCGAGCAGTACTTC. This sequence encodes CASRTFLGEQYF.

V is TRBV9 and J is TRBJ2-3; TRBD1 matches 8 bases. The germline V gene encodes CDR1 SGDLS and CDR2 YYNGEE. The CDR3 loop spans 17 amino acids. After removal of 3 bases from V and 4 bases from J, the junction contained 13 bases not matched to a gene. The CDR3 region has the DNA TGTGCCAGCAGCGAGAGGACAGGGCCCATGGAGGCAGATACGCAGTATTTT. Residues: CASSERTGPMEADTQYF.

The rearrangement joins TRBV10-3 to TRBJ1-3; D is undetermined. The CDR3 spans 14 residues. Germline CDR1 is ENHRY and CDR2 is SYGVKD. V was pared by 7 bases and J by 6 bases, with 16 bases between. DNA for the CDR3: TGTGCCATCAAGGCCACGATCAACGAAAACACCATATATTTT. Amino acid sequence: CAIKATINENTIYF.

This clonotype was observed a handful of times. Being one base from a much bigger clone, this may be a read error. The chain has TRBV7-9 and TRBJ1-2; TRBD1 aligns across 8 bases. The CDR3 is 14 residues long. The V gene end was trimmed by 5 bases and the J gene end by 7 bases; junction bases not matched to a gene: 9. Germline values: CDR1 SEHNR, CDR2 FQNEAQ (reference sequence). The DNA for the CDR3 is TGTGCCAGCAGCGTAGATTCAGGGGGCAGTGGCTACACCTTC. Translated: CASSVDSGGSGYTF.

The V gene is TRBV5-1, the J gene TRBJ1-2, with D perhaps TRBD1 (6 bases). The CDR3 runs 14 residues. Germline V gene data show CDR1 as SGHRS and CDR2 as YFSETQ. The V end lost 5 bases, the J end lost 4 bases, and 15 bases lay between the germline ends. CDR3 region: CASRTGTTIYGYTF. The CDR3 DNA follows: TGCGCCAGCAGAACAGGGACTACTATCTATGGCTACACCTTC.

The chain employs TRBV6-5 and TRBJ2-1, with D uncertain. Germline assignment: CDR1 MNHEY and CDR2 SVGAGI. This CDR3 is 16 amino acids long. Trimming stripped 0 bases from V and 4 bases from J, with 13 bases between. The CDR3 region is CASSYSLRTAYNEQFF. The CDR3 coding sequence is TGTGCCAGCAGTTACTCCCTCCGGACCGCATACAATGAGCAGTTCTTC.

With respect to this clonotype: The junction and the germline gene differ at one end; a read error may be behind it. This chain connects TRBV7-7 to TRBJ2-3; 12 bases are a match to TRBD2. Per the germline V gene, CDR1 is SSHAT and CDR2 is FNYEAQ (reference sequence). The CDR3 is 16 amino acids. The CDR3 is CASSPLAGGNTDTQYF. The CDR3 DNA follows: TGTGCTAGCAGCCCACTAGCGGGGGGTAACACAGATACGCAGTATTTT.

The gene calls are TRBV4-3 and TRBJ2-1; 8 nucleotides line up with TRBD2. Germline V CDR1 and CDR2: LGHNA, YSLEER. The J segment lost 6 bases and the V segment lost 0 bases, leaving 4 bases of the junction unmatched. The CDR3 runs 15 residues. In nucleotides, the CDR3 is TGCGCCAGCAGCCAAGAAGGTAGCGGGACCAATGAGCAGTTCTTC. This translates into CASSQEGSGTNEQFF.

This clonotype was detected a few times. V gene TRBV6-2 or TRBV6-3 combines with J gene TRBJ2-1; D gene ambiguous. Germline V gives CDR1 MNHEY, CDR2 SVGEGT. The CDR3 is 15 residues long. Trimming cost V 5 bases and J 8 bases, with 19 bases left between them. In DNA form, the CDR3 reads TGTGCCAGCAGTACCCGGACCGTCAGGAACGATGAGCAGTTCTTC. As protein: CASSTRTVRNDEQFF.

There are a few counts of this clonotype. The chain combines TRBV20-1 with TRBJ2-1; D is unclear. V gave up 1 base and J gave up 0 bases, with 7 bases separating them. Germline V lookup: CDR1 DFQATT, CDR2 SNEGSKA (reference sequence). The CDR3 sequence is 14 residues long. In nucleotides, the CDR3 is TGCAGTGCTAGAGGCCAGCTCTCCTACAATGAGCAGTTCTTC. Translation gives CSARGQLSYNEQFF.